This T cell receptor (beta chain) was recorded in a study of PD-1 blockade in classical Hodgkin lymphoma. Autologous stem cell transplantation was followed by relapse in every patient, and brentuximab vedotin exposure varied. The CDR3 is 12 amino acids. Germline loops: CDR1 ENHRY, CDR2 SYGVKD. V lost 10 bases and J lost 5; bases outside the gene matches: 5. Assay used: immunoSEQ multiplex PCR; TCRdb lists only in-frame clones, some missing. The sample consists of fewer than 25,000 clones, just over 75% of them appearing once. This chain uses TRBV10-3 with TRBJ2-1, with 7 bases fitting TRBD2. The sequencing used peripheral blood mononuclear cells (PBMCs), collected before the second cycle of nivolumab. The TCR comes from a human donor with classical Hodgkin lymphoma. The DNA for the CDR3 is TGTGCCACCGGACTAGTGGACAATGAGCAGTTCTTC. It is translated as CATGLVDNEQFF.